What follows is one T cell receptor beta chain and its context. There are many counts of this clonotype. Its target antigen remains unknown. Base qualities are not at hand, and no much larger clone is one base apart. The sample comes from a study of CD8 T cells in ankylosing spondylitis (TCRdb year 2017). Study-level background: To find TCR variants linked to disease, the study profiled T cell receptor beta repertoires in ankylosing spondylitis patients and healthy donors. The full study cohort comprised 25 ankylosing spondylitis patients and 85 to 120 healthy donors. Samples of peripheral blood were taken, and for ankylosing spondylitis patients, synovial fluid was collected as well.

Sequencer: Illumina HiSeq 2500. Quantitative 5'-RACE with molecular barcodes was the method used to prepare the TCR beta libraries. Processing in the source paper ran as follows. Disease-linked TCR variants were identified with a new computational method built on a probabilistic model of VDJ rearrangement. TCRdb cleaned the public reads at Q25 with fastp, built clones with MiXCR and kept in-frame beta chains. Each record represents a unique CDR3 protein, reported with the most common genes and DNA among its rows. TCRdb's processing, not the authors', yielded these V and J calls. The sample table shows about 220,000 distinct CDR3 sequences, and more than 9% are seen once. About a fifth of the sample comes from the top ten. On the study overall, not on this receptor specifically: According to the report, matched synovial fluid samples from ankylosing spondylitis patients were significantly enriched for the disease-linked clones. A CD8+ phenotype was shown by the disease-linked clones, which were found at relatively low frequencies in peripheral blood. Blood from ankylosing spondylitis patients appeared to be characterized by a TCR beta motif composed of eight highly homologous amino acid variants. Some motif variants had previously been reported in the synovial fluid and blood of reactive arthritis patients, which suggests shared mechanisms of disease initiation.

Based on the germline V gene (reference sequence), the CDR1 and CDR2 sequences are DFQATT and SNEGSKA. Including cysteine and phenylalanine, the CDR3 has 12 amino acids. The entry retains the CDR3 DNA only, 36 bases that are in frame from base 1. The junction shows trimming of 6 bases on V and 3 bases on J, and the gene matches do not reach 5 bases of it. This sequence was found in a male donor with ankylosing spondylitis or in good health (not recorded which). The sequenced material came from blood, either unsorted or a sorted T cell fraction (not recorded which). The V and J segments used are TRBV20-1 and TRBJ2-7; the junction holds 7 bases that match TRBD1. CDR3 region: CSALDRIYEQYF. The bases are TGCAGTGCCCTGGACAGGATCTACGAGCAGTACTTC.